The sequence of this T cell receptor (beta chain) was determined in a study of shared clonotypes between healthy human individuals. Study-wide background: The composition of the donors was a couple of women and a few men aged 18 to 49. Overall study results and limits: Relative to clonotypes present in all four donors, those not shared had lower generation probabilities. Investigators expected sequencing depth to affect clonotype sharing among donors.

Produced via immunoSEQ multiplex PCR; TCRdb's table is partial and in-frame only. The data hold just over 2,000,000 clones, with over 85% observed a single time. V was cut by 6 bases and J by 5 bases, with 14 bases left in between. The CDR3 spans 13 residues. Germline V gene sequence: CDR1 SNHLY, CDR2 FYNNEI. A remark on this clone: The target antigen is unknown.

The naive CD8 population came from CD45RO-negative cells selected for CCR7, without terminally differentiated effector memory CD45RA+ cells. The study drew all its donors from Caucasian adults living in Nashville, Tennessee. The chain uses TRBV2 and TRBJ2-7, with D unresolved. The clonotype comes from a man between 18 and 29 years old in good health. The sample comprised naive CD8+ T cells sorted from blood. CDR3 protein: CASRGNQDHEQYF. In DNA form, the CDR3 reads TGTGCCAGCAGGGGAAACCAGGACCACGAGCAGTACTTC. The full variable domain, with the rest looked up from reference TRBV2 and TRBJ2-7, is EPEVTQTPSHQVTQMGQEVILRCVPISNHLYFYWYRQILGQKVEFLVSFYNNEISEKSEIFDDQFSVERPDGSNFTLKIRSTKLEDSAMYFCASRGNQDHEQYFGPGTRLTVT.